This is a list of T cell receptor beta chains from one sample in a study of cytomegalovirus exposure and HLA in healthy donors. Data came from immunoSEQ multiplex PCR; TCRdb stores just in-frame clones and leaves some out. The sample records approximately 160,000 clones, approximately 80% being singletons. The sample consisted of PBMCs. These receptors were obtained from a woman aged 18-35 years in good health and CMV-seronegative. The CDR3 runs from the conserved cysteine through the conserved F or W. D genes are given only for firm matches. The size of a clone is reported for some rows only, either as once, few or many, or as a class for expanded clones.

D,size,V,J,CDR3,DNA
.,.,TRBV5-1,TRBJ1-1,CASSLGDSNTEAFF,TGCGCCAGCAGCTTGGGAGACTCGAACACTGAAGCTTTCTTT
TRBD2,.,TRBV7-2,TRBJ2-7,CASSFAGGVYEQYF,TGTGCCAGCAGCTTTGCGGGAGGGGTTTACGAGCAGTACTTC
TRBD2,.,TRBV19,TRBJ2-3,CASTSGTSGPGDTQYF,TGTGCCAGTACCAGCGGGACTAGCGGGCCGGGGGATACGCAGTATTTT
TRBD1,.,TRBV6-5,TRBJ2-2,CASSYSGTGHTGELFF,TGTGCCAGCAGTTATTCCGGGACAGGTCACACCGGGGAGCTGTTTTTT
.,.,TRBV11-3,TRBJ2-5,CASSLDPPGLETQYF,TGTGCCAGCAGCTTAGATCCCCCAGGACTAGAGACCCAGTACTTC
.,.,TRBV11-2,TRBJ2-1,CASSSEYRNNEQFF,TGTGCCAGCAGTTCCGAGTACAGGAACAATGAGCAGTTCTTC
.,.,TRBV27,TRBJ1-5,CASRSGGNSNQPQHF,TGTGCCAGCCGCTCGGGGGGAAATAGCAATCAGCCCCAGCATTTT
.,.,TRBV6-5,TRBJ1-2,CASSQQRENYGYTF,TGTGCCAGCAGTCAACAACGGGAGAACTATGGCTACACCTTC
.,few,TRBV30,TRBJ2-1,CAWSGQEYNEQFF,TGTGCCTGGAGTGGACAGGAATACAATGAGCAGTTCTTC
TRBD2,.,TRBV29-1,TRBJ2-7,CSVVWLAGSYEQYF,TGCAGCGTTGTCTGGTTAGCGGGAAGCTACGAGCAGTACTTC
.,.,TRBV2,TRBJ1-5,CASSERGGQPQHF,TGTGCCAGCAGTGAAAGGGGGGGTCAGCCCCAGCATTTT
TRBD1,.,TRBV28,TRBJ1-5,CASSSGQGLHQPQHF,TGTGCCAGCAGCAGCGGACAGGGACTTCATCAGCCCCAGCATTTT
TRBD2,.,TRBV4-2,TRBJ2-7,CASSQRTSATYEQYF,TGTGCCAGCAGCCAACGGACTAGCGCAACCTACGAGCAGTACTTC
TRBD2,once,TRBV7-8,TRBJ2-6,CASSLASTSGLSGANVLTF,TGTGCCAGCAGCTTAGCTTCCACTAGCGGGTTGTCTGGGGCCAACGTCCTGACTTTC
TRBD1,.,TRBV5-1,TRBJ2-3,CASSLAGQGVSTDTQYF,TGCGCCAGCAGCTTGGCCGGCCAGGGGGTGAGCACAGATACGCAGTATTTT
.,.,TRBV18,TRBJ1-2,CASSPTPGDGYTF,TGTGCCAGCTCCCCTACTCCCGGGGATGGCTACACCTTC
.,.,TRBV5-1,TRBJ2-7,CASRKTDTSYEQYF,TGCGCCAGTAGAAAGACAGACACCTCCTACGAGCAGTACTTC
TRBD1,.,TRBV5-6,TRBJ1-5,CASSLLGGFGTDNQPQHF,TGTGCCAGCAGCTTGCTTGGCGGATTTGGGACAGACAATCAGCCCCAGCATTTT
TRBD2,.,TRBV7-3,TRBJ2-7,CASSLGAGGSYEQYF,TGTGCCAGCAGCCTAGGGGCGGGGGGATCCTACGAGCAGTACTTC
TRBD2,.,TRBV11-2,TRBJ2-5,CASSLYPWGGVREETQYF,TGTGCCAGCAGCTTATACCCTTGGGGGGGTGTTCGGGAAGAGACCCAGTACTTC
TRBD2,.,TRBV7-9,TRBJ2-7,CASSLIVAGNYEQYF,TGTGCCAGCAGCTTAATAGTAGCGGGCAACTACGAGCAGTACTTC
TRBD2,.,TRBV27,TRBJ2-1,CASSLSWWASGSGRDEQFF,TGTGCCAGCAGTTTATCGTGGTGGGCTAGCGGGAGTGGGCGGGATGAGCAGTTCTTC
TRBD1,.,TRBV5-1,TRBJ2-1,CASSLQGMSSYNEQFF,TGCGCCAGCAGCTTACAGGGGATGAGCTCCTACAATGAGCAGTTCTTC
TRBD1,.,TRBV5-1,TRBJ1-2,CASSQGGLANYGYTF,TGCGCCAGCAGCCAAGGGGGCTTAGCTAACTATGGCTACACCTTC
.,.,TRBV28,TRBJ2-7,CASRADRNYEQYF,TGTGCCAGCAGGGCTGACAGGAATTACGAGCAGTACTTC
TRBD1,.,TRBV15,TRBJ2-7,CATSTGGLGEQYF,TGTGCCACCAGCACAGGGGGATTGGGGGAGCAGTACTTC
TRBD2,few,TRBV7-8,TRBJ2-5,CASSLALGGGSQETQYF,TGTGCCAGCAGCTTAGCCTTGGGCGGGGGGTCCCAAGAGACCCAGTACTTC
.,.,TRBV28,TRBJ1-3,CASSLPSRRGPRMDTIYF,TGTGCCAGCAGCCTACCCAGCCGGCGGGGGCCGAGAATGGACACCATATATTTT
.,.,TRBV11-3,TRBJ2-3,CASSLGATTDTQYF,TGTGCCAGCAGCTTAGGGGCGACCACAGATACGCAGTATTTT
.,.,TRBV29-1,TRBJ2-1,CSVRNLGQNNEQFF,TGCAGCGTAAGAAACTTGGGACAAAACAATGAGCAGTTCTTC
TRBD2,.,TRBV6-1,TRBJ2-7,CASRPGTSGSEQYF,TGTGCCAGCAGGCCTGGGACTAGCGGGAGTGAGCAGTACTTC
TRBD1,.,TRBV5-6,TRBJ2-7,CASSLGGGQGRVTYF,TGTGCCAGCAGCTTGGGGGGGGGACAGGGAAGGGTAACGTACTTC
.,.,TRBV2,TRBJ1-1,CASSEASVSEAFF,TGTGCCAGCAGTGAAGCGAGTGTGTCAGAAGCTTTCTTT
.,few,TRBV19,TRBJ1-1,CAAGNTEAFF,TGTGCCGCCGGGAACACTGAAGCTTTCTTT
TRBD1,.,TRBV7-9,TRBJ2-5,CASSLDWTGVETQYF,TGTGCCAGCAGCTTAGACTGGACAGGGGTAGAGACCCAGTACTTC
.,.,TRBV28,TRBJ1-5,CASSLRQGLYSNQPQHF,TGTGCCAGCAGTTTGCGGCAGGGTCTCTATAGCAATCAGCCCCAGCATTTT
TRBD2,.,TRBV7-9,TRBJ2-7,CASSLDRSGRTFQSYEQYF,TGTGCCAGCAGCTTAGACAGAAGCGGGAGGACTTTCCAATCCTACGAGCAGTACTTC
.,.,TRBV6-1,TRBJ2-1,CASSELGGEQFF,TGTGCCAGCAGTGAATTGGGGGGTGAGCAGTTCTTC
TRBD1,.,TRBV7-9,TRBJ1-1,CSSSLPPGQGATEAFF,TGTTCCAGCAGCTTACCTCCGGGACAGGGGGCGACTGAAGCTTTCTTT
.,.,TRBV6-5,TRBJ1-1,CASSYSSGVVGSEAFF,TGTGCCAGCAGTTACTCCTCAGGGGTAGTTGGTTCTGAAGCTTTCTTT
TRBD1,.,TRBV4-1,TRBJ1-2,CASSQGDRVGYGYTF,TGCGCCAGCAGCCAAGGGGACAGAGTGGGGTATGGCTACACCTTC
TRBD1,few,TRBV5-8,TRBJ1-1,CASSLAGTVNTEAFF,TGTGCCAGCAGCTTGGCCGGGACAGTGAACACTGAAGCTTTCTTT
TRBD1,.,TRBV7-6,TRBJ1-1,CASSLTGAWDTEAFF,TGTGCCAGCAGTTTGACAGGGGCTTGGGACACTGAAGCTTTCTTT
.,.,TRBV5-6,TRBJ2-7,CASSLTGTTYEQYF,TGTGCCAGCAGCTTGACCGGGACAACCTACGAGCAGTACTTC
TRBD1,.,TRBV7-3,TRBJ2-3,CASSYGQGQADTQYF,TGTGCCAGCAGCTATGGACAGGGTCAGGCAGATACGCAGTATTTT
.,.,TRBV30,TRBJ1-1,CAWSGQGKTEAFF,TGTGCCTGGAGTGGGCAGGGTAAAACTGAAGCTTTCTTT
.,.,TRBV7-2,TRBJ2-7,CASSLRAGGSYEQYF,TGTGCCAGCAGCTTAAGGGCGGGCGGCTCCTACGAGCAGTACTTC
.,.,TRBV7-9,TRBJ2-1,CASSSVLSVNEQFF,TGTGCCAGCAGCTCCGTGCTGAGTGTAAATGAGCAGTTCTTC
.,.,TRBV30,TRBJ2-1,CAWSVPGNEQFF,TGTGCCTGGAGTGTACCCGGGAATGAGCAGTTCTTC
.,.,TRBV27,TRBJ2-7,CASSVGGLSEQYF,TGTGCCAGCAGCGTGGGGGGGCTGAGCGAGCAGTACTTC
TRBD1,once,TRBV4-1,TRBJ1-2,CASRPSGQGFNYGYTF,TGCGCCAGCAGACCCTCGGGACAGGGGTTTAACTATGGCTACACCTTC